This T cell receptor beta chain was obtained from a study of T cells after yellow fever vaccination. Study-level background: Where fractions had low cell numbers, libraries were prepared from them with the SMART-Seq v4 Ultra Low Input RNA kit. Whole-study findings and limits: Though weaker, the secondary response peaked faster, on day 5 versus 15. The booster saw the reappearance of most primary-vaccination clones (about 95% CD4, 88% CD8).

By 5'RACE template switching, TCR cDNA was produced, with a universal primer site and UMIs added in the process. TCRdb reprocessed the 5' RACE reads via MiXCR and lists one record per CDR3 protein. Of about 120,000 distinct CDR3 sequences in the sample, about 7.2% were seen once. Turning to this clonotype: Its cognate antigen is unknown.

Looked up from germline, CDR1 is SGHNT and CDR2 is YYREEE (reference sequence). CDR3 size: 15 residues. With 0 bases clipped from V and 1 base from J, the junction kept 2 bases outside the gene matches. Sequenced here: CD4+ T cells sorted from PBMCs, sampled more than 35 days after the first yellow fever vaccination. The clonotype originates from a man aged 18 to 35 who received the YFV17D yellow fever vaccine. The chain links TRBV5-4 to TRBJ2-5; 8 bases are shared with TRBD1. The CDR3 region has the DNA TGTGCCAGCAGCTTGGCCGGACAGGGCCAAGAGACCCAGTACTTC. It translates to CASSLAGQGQETQYF.